The 32 T cell receptor beta chains given below trace back to one sample, sequenced in a study of T cell clones after liver transplantation. Assay used: immunoSEQ multiplex PCR; TCRdb lists only in-frame clones, some missing. The sample consists of about 68,000 clones, more than 85% of them appearing once. The sequenced sample was CD4+ T cells from blood, obtained less than 28 months after liver transplant. The receptor set was obtained from a human patient who received a liver transplant. The graft donor may be the source of some T cells.

Regarding this clone: A junction end diverges from the germline sequence, so it may reflect a read error. The rearrangement links TRBV6-1 to TRBJ1-5; weak D call: TRBD1 (6 bases). Germline V CDR1 and CDR2: MNHNS, SASEGT. The CDR3 spans 16 residues. CDR3 bases: TGTGCCAGCAGCGAAGGTGCAGGGGTCAACAATCAGCCCCAGCATTTT. Translated, it gives CASSEGAGVNNQPQHF.

The rearrangement joins TRBV14 to TRBJ1-1, with D possibly TRBD1 on 6 matching bases. CDR1 is SGHDN, CDR2 FVKESK, per germline. The CDR3 has 14 residues. Between the trimmed V and J ends, which lost 1 base and 4 bases, there was a span of 10 bases. Here the CDR3 DNA reads TGTGCCAGCAGCCAAGTGGGAGGGGGCACTGAAGCTTTCTTT. This sequence encodes CASSQVGGGTEAFF.

This clone was seen a single time. This sequence joins TRBV6-5 and TRBJ2-2; tentatively, D is TRBD1 (6 bases). Germline V gene lookup returns CDR1 MNHEY and CDR2 SVGAGI. Trimming removed 6 bases at V and 7 bases at J, with 18 bases between. The CDR3 loop spans 15 amino acids. The CDR3 sequence is CASRPPGVDGGELFF. The CDR3 nucleotides read TGTGCCAGCAGACCCCCAGGGGTTGACGGCGGGGAGCTGTTTTTT.

This rearrangement joins TRBV2 to TRBJ2-2, with D possibly matching TRBD2 (5 bases). CDR1 and CDR2 from the germline V gene are SNHLY and FYNNEI. CDR3 length: 15 amino acids. V was clipped by 1 base and J by 5 bases, with 11 bases between them. CDR3 bases: TGTGCCAGCAGTGAAGGTACCCGAGGGACCGGGGAGCTGTTTTTT. Translation gives CASSEGTRGTGELFF.

This chain joins TRBV19 and TRBJ1-1; no clear D. The germline V and J ends were trimmed by 6 bases and 0 bases, with 14 bases remaining between them. This CDR3 is built from 15 residues. Germline loops: CDR1 LNHDA, CDR2 SQIVND (reference sequence). CDR3 loop: CASSPGSVMNTEAFF. DNA for the CDR3: TGTGCCAGTAGCCCTGGGTCAGTGATGAACACTGAAGCTTTCTTT.

V gene TRBV10-2 combines with J gene TRBJ2-1, with D possibly matching TRBD2 (5 bases). Trimming took off 8 bases at V and 0 bases at J, with 8 bases between the two ends. The CDR3 runs to 13 residues. Germline V lookup: CDR1 WSHSY, CDR2 SAAADI. The DNA for the CDR3 is TGCGCCAGCGGACTGGACTCCTACAATGAGCAGTTCTTC. Its protein product is CASGLDSYNEQFF.

V is TRBV11-2 and J is TRBJ2-1; D ambiguous. The V end was cut by 0 bases, the J end by 9 bases, with 9 bases between. Germline V gene lookup returns CDR1 SGHAT and CDR2 FQNNGV. The CDR3 sequence is 13 residues long. The CDR3 region has the DNA TGTGCCAGCAGCTTAGATACAGCAGTTGAGCAGTTCTTC. This gives the protein CASSLDTAVEQFF.

This clone occurred a few times. The chain combines TRBV5-1 with TRBJ1-5; TRBD1 is a possible D gene (6 bases). V was shortened by 3 bases and J by 6 bases, with 16 bases between the two germline ends. Germline CDR1 SGHRS, CDR2 YFSETQ. The CDR3 is made up of 15 amino acids. The chain's CDR3 is CASSSNGGPSQPQHF. The CDR3 DNA is TGCGCCAGCAGCTCGAACGGGGGGCCCAGTCAGCCCCAGCATTTT. The variable domain in full, with the rest retrieved from reference TRBV5-1 and TRBJ1-5, is KAGVTQTPRYLIKTRGQQVTLSCSPISGHRSVSWYQQTPGQGLQFLFEYFSETQRNKGNFPGRFSGRQFSNSRSEMNVSTLELGDSALYLCASSSNGGPSQPQHFGDGTRLSIL.

This chain links TRBV6-1 with TRBJ1-5; D call uncertain. The CDR3 length is 14 residues. Germline values: CDR1 MNHNS, CDR2 SASEGT. V was shortened by 3 bases and J by 7 bases, with 13 bases between the two germline ends. The CDR3 loop is CASSDRVGWQPQHF. The CDR3 DNA reads TGTGCCAGCAGTGATAGGGTAGGTTGGCAGCCCCAGCATTTT.

For this clone: Sequence at one end of the junction differs from germline and may be a read error. The chain joins TRBV6-6 to TRBJ2-7; TRBD2 aligns across 9 bases. The CDR3 contains 15 residues. Germline V lookup: CDR1 MNHNY, CDR2 SVGAGI (reference sequence). The CDR3 is CASIRSGTSPIGQYF. The CDR3 nucleotides read TGCGCCAGCATTCGGTCCGGGACTAGCCCGATCGGGCAGTACTTC.

V is TRBV2 and J is TRBJ1-3; no definite D call. Trimming removed 3 bases at V and 4 bases at J, with 1 base between. The germline gives CDR1 SNHLY, CDR2 FYNNEI. There are 11 residues in the CDR3. The DNA of the CDR3 is TGTGCCAGCAGTGAGGGAAACACCATATATTTT. This translates into CASSEGNTIYF.

The chain links TRBV28 to TRBJ2-1; TRBD2 might be the D (5 bases). Germline loops: CDR1 MDHEN, CDR2 SYDVKM. Between the trimmed V and J ends, which lost 5 bases and 9 bases, there was a span of 20 bases. This CDR3 spans 15 amino acids. The CDR3 region has the DNA TGTGCCAGCAGTCCCCCGAGGGCCGCCGGTAGTGAGCAGTTCTTC. This gives the protein CASSPPRAAGSEQFF.

The genes are TRBV4-3 and TRBJ2-3, with D possibly TRBD2 on 6 matching bases. Germline assignment: CDR1 LGHNA and CDR2 YSLEER. V was clipped by 0 bases and J by 6 bases, with 16 bases between them. The CDR3 runs 16 residues. The CDR3 is CASSQDGPAGGDTQYF. CDR3 in DNA: TGCGCCAGCAGCCAAGACGGGCCAGCGGGTGGGGATACGCAGTATTTT.

The J gene is TRBJ1-4, the V gene TRBV5-6; weak D call: TRBD1 (6 bases). The CDR3 is 14 residues long. V lost 3 bases, J lost 10 bases, and 16 bases lay in between. Germline loops: CDR1 SGHDT, CDR2 YYEEEE. CDR3 sequence: CASSSDDRRGKLFF. The CDR3, as DNA: TGTGCCAGCAGCTCCGACGACAGGAGAGGAAAACTGTTTTTT.

In its sample, this clone was seen once. As DNA, the CDR3 is TGCGCCAGCAGCTTGCGACTAGCGGGAGGGGTAGATGAGCAGTTCTTC. Its protein product is CASSLRLAGGVDEQFF. The chain combines TRBV4-1 with TRBJ2-1; the match to TRBD2 covers 14 bases. Unmatched junction bases numbered 8, after V lost 5 bases and J lost 8 bases. Germline V gives CDR1 MGHRA, CDR2 YSYEKL. This CDR3 spans 16 amino acids.

The chain employs TRBV4-1 and TRBJ1-5; 10 positions agree with TRBD1. V dropped 0 bases and J dropped 4; count of bases not matched to a gene: 6. The CDR3 is 17 residues long. The germline CDR1 and CDR2 sequences are MGHRA and YSYEKL. CDR3 coding DNA: TGCGCCAGCAGCCAAGACTCATCGGGACAGGGGAATCAGCCCCAGCATTTT. It yields the protein CASSQDSSGQGNQPQHF.

The DNA of the CDR3 is TGTGCCATCAGTGTTGGACTGGGGGATTCCTACAATGAGCAGTTCTTC. Translation: CAISVGLGDSYNEQFF. The J gene is TRBJ2-1, the V gene TRBV10-3; D may be TRBD1 or TRBD2 (5 bases each). This CDR3 has 16 residues. In germline, CDR1 is ENHRY, CDR2 SYGVKD. Trimming shortened V by 4 bases and J by 1 base, and 14 bases separated the two germline ends.

The rearrangement uses TRBV27 and TRBJ1-4; no firm D call. Germline loops: CDR1 MNHEY, CDR2 SMNVEV (reference sequence). Trimming removed 4 bases from V and 7 bases from J, with 7 bases in between. The CDR3 sequence is 12 residues long. The CDR3 nucleotides are TGTGCCAGCAGTTCAGTTTTTGAAAAACTGTTTTTT. Protein: CASSSVFEKLFF. Combining the CDR3 with reference TRBV27 and TRBJ1-4 gives the whole variable domain EAQVTQNPRYLITVTGKKLTVTCSQNMNHEYMSWYRQDPGLGLRQIYYSMNVEVTDKGDVPEGYKVSRKEKRNFPLILESPSPNQTSLYFCASSSVFEKLFFGSGTQLSVL.

Here the CDR3 reads CASSSNTRQETQYF. In DNA, the CDR3 is TGTGCCAGCAGCTCAAACACAAGGCAAGAGACCCAGTACTTC. The V call is TRBV5-4, the J call TRBJ2-5; D gene unclear. V was pared by 3 bases and J by 2 bases, with 11 bases between. The CDR3 totals 14 residues. Germline CDR1 SGHNT, CDR2 YYREEE (reference sequence).

The chain carries TRBV30 and TRBJ1-3, with D hard to call. The CDR3 is made up of 15 amino acids. The V gene's germline CDR1 is GTSNPN and CDR2 SVGIG (reference sequence). V was cut by 2 bases and J by 0 bases, with 11 bases left in between. CDR3 coding DNA: TGTGCCTGGAGTCCCTCGTGGTCCTCTGGAAACACCATATATTTT. Protein sequence: CAWSPSWSSGNTIYF.

The chain links TRBV29-1 to TRBJ1-2; 10 bases agree with TRBD1. Germline V gives CDR1 SQVTM, CDR2 ANQGSEA. V gave up 3 bases and J gave up 7 bases; unmatched junction bases: 8. The CDR3 has 14 residues. CDR3 residues: CSVDSGTGVSGYTF. CDR3 DNA: TGCAGCGTTGATTCGGGGACAGGGGTCTCTGGCTACACCTTC.

V usage is TRBV11-3 and J usage is TRBJ2-5, with 7 bases identical to TRBD2. V trimming: 1 base; J trimming: 2 bases; junction bases outside the gene matches: 7. Germline V gives CDR1 SGHNT, CDR2 YENEEA. The CDR3 runs 16 residues. The CDR3 loop is CASSLGGLERQETQYF. The CDR3 bases are TGTGCCAGCAGCTTAGGCGGACTAGAAAGGCAAGAGACCCAGTACTTC.

This chain links TRBV5-6 with TRBJ1-6; the D is unclear. V was pared by 2 bases and J by 0 bases, with 6 bases between. The germline V gene encodes CDR1 SGHDT and CDR2 YYEEEE. The CDR3 consists of 15 residues. The CDR3 DNA follows: TGTGCCAGCAGCTTAAGGAGCTCCTATAATTCACCCCTCCACTTT. As protein: CASSLRSSYNSPLHF. Full variable domain (rest looked up from reference TRBV5-6 and TRBJ1-6): DAGVTQSPTHLIKTRGQQVTLRCSPKSGHDTVSWYQQALGQGPQFIFQYYEEEERQRGNFPDRFSGHQFPNYSSELNVNALLLGDSALYLCASSLRSSYNSPLHFGNGTRLTVT.

This clone was recorded only once. The CDR3 reads CASTQGGRNYGYTF. Written as DNA, the CDR3 is TGTGCCAGCACGCAGGGCGGACGTAACTATGGCTACACCTTC. The chain is built from TRBV28 and TRBJ1-2; D may be TRBD1 (5 bases). CDR3 length equals 14 residues. CDR1 is MDHEN, CDR2 SYDVKM, per germline. V was cut by 7 bases and J by 1 base, with 13 bases left in between.

Only one count was recorded for this clone. The rearrangement uses TRBV7-9 and TRBJ1-2, with no clear D. The CDR3 spans 13 residues. V lost 1 base to trimming and J lost 9 bases, with 12 bases between them. Germline CDR1 SEHNR, CDR2 FQNEAQ (reference sequence). The CDR3 reads CASSLESFMRYTF. The CDR3 bases are TGTGCCAGCAGCTTAGAGTCTTTTATGCGCTACACCTTC.

The CDR3 spells CASSLTFNEQYF. CDR3 in DNA: TGTGCCAGCAGCTTAACTTTCAACGAGCAGTACTTC. The genes are TRBV7-9 and TRBJ2-7; D not certain. The V end was cut by 2 bases, the J end by 5 bases, with 7 bases between. The CDR3 is 12 residues long. Germline CDR1 SEHNR, CDR2 FQNEAQ (reference sequence). The full variable domain, with the rest looked up from reference TRBV7-9 and TRBJ2-7, is DTGVSQNPRHKITKRGQNVTFRCDPISEHNRLYWYRQTLGQGPEFLTYFQNEAQLEKSRLLSDRFSAERPKGSFSTLEIQRTEQGDSAMYLCASSLTFNEQYFGPGTRLTVT.

Here the CDR3 reads CASSVDTDNEQFF. CDR3 DNA: TGTGCCAGCAGTGTGGACACGGACAATGAGCAGTTCTTC. The chain employs TRBV6-1 and TRBJ2-1; a weak D match, TRBD1 (5 bases). Deletions cut 4 bases from V and 5 bases from J, with 9 bases between. Germline V lookup: CDR1 MNHNS, CDR2 SASEGT. This CDR3 is built from 13 residues.

This rearrangement joins TRBV4-2 to TRBJ2-5; D possibly corresponds to TRBD2 (5 bases). The germline CDR1 and CDR2 sequences are LGHNA and YNFKEQ. V was pared by 0 bases and J by 4 bases, with 12 bases between. The CDR3 loop spans 15 amino acids. The CDR3 loop reads CASSQESGRGETQYF. The CDR3 coding sequence is TGTGCCAGCAGCCAAGAATCGGGGAGAGGAGAGACCCAGTACTTC.

The CDR3 loop reads CASSILGSRIYGYTF. CDR3 bases: TGTGCCAGTAGTATACTGGGGTCCAGGATATATGGCTACACCTTC. The J gene is TRBJ1-2, the V gene TRBV19, with D uncertain. The length of the CDR3 is 15 residues. V was clipped by 2 bases and J by 5 bases, with 15 bases between them. Germline V gene sequence: CDR1 LNHDA, CDR2 SQIVND (reference sequence).

This clone was found once. In DNA form, the CDR3 reads TGTGCCAGCAGGCCCATTGGGACAGGGGGTACCTACGAGCAGTACTTC. This codes for CASRPIGTGGTYEQYF. This chain connects TRBV27 to TRBJ2-7, with 11 bases that match TRBD1. This CDR3 is built from 16 residues. The ends lost 6 bases at V and 2 bases at J; junction bases unmatched: 9. Germline V gene lookup returns CDR1 MNHEY and CDR2 SMNVEV (reference sequence).

The chain has TRBV2 and TRBJ1-4; no clear D. The CDR3 covers 12 residues. Trimming removed 7 bases from V and 10 bases from J, with 13 bases in between. CDR1 SNHLY and CDR2 FYNNEI come from the germline V gene. Here the CDR3 reads CASTQTMGKLFF. The CDR3 DNA reads TGTGCCAGCACCCAGACAATGGGAAAACTGTTTTTT.

V is TRBV19 and J is TRBJ1-5; 7 nucleotides agree with TRBD1. V was pared by 9 bases and J by 7 bases, with 12 bases of the junction left unmatched. CDR1 and CDR2 (germline): LNHDA, SQIVND (reference sequence). The CDR3 loop spans 14 amino acids. This CDR3 is CASRRRQGGQPQHF. CDR3 coding DNA: TGTGCCAGCCGCCGGAGACAGGGCGGGCAGCCCCAGCATTTT. Filled out from reference TRBV19 and TRBJ1-5, the complete variable domain reads DGGITQSPKYLFRKEGQNVTLSCEQNLNHDAMYWYRQDPGQGLRLIYYSQIVNDFQKGDIAEGYSVSREKKESFPLTVTSAQKNPTAFYLCASRRRQGGQPQHFGDGTRLSIL.